Below, one TCR beta chain is given with its context. The target antigen is unknown. V was trimmed by 1 base and J by 6 bases, leaving 12 bases between them. Germline CDR1 SGHVS, CDR2 FQNEAQ. The length of the CDR3 is 14 residues. The record originates from a study of shared clonotypes between healthy human individuals. Data came from immunoSEQ multiplex PCR; TCRdb stores just in-frame clones and leaves some out. The sample consists of approximately 2.5 million clones, approximately 90% of them appearing once. Notes on the study in general: Larger richness was generally estimated for naive than memory subsets. Clonotypes not shared had lower generation probabilities than those common to all four donors. Between a few donors, naive CD4 clonotypes were shared at a level of approximately 5%.

The specimen was naive CD4+ T cells sorted from blood. Subset in this sample: CD45RA+ positively selected. The V and J genes are TRBV7-8 and TRBJ1-2; D possibly corresponds to TRBD1 (5 bases). This clonotype was sampled from a man aged 18 to 30 in good health. The CDR3 bases are TGTGCCAGCAGCTTAGGGGGGAGGGGAGATGGCTACACCTTC. Protein product: CASSLGGRGDGYTF.